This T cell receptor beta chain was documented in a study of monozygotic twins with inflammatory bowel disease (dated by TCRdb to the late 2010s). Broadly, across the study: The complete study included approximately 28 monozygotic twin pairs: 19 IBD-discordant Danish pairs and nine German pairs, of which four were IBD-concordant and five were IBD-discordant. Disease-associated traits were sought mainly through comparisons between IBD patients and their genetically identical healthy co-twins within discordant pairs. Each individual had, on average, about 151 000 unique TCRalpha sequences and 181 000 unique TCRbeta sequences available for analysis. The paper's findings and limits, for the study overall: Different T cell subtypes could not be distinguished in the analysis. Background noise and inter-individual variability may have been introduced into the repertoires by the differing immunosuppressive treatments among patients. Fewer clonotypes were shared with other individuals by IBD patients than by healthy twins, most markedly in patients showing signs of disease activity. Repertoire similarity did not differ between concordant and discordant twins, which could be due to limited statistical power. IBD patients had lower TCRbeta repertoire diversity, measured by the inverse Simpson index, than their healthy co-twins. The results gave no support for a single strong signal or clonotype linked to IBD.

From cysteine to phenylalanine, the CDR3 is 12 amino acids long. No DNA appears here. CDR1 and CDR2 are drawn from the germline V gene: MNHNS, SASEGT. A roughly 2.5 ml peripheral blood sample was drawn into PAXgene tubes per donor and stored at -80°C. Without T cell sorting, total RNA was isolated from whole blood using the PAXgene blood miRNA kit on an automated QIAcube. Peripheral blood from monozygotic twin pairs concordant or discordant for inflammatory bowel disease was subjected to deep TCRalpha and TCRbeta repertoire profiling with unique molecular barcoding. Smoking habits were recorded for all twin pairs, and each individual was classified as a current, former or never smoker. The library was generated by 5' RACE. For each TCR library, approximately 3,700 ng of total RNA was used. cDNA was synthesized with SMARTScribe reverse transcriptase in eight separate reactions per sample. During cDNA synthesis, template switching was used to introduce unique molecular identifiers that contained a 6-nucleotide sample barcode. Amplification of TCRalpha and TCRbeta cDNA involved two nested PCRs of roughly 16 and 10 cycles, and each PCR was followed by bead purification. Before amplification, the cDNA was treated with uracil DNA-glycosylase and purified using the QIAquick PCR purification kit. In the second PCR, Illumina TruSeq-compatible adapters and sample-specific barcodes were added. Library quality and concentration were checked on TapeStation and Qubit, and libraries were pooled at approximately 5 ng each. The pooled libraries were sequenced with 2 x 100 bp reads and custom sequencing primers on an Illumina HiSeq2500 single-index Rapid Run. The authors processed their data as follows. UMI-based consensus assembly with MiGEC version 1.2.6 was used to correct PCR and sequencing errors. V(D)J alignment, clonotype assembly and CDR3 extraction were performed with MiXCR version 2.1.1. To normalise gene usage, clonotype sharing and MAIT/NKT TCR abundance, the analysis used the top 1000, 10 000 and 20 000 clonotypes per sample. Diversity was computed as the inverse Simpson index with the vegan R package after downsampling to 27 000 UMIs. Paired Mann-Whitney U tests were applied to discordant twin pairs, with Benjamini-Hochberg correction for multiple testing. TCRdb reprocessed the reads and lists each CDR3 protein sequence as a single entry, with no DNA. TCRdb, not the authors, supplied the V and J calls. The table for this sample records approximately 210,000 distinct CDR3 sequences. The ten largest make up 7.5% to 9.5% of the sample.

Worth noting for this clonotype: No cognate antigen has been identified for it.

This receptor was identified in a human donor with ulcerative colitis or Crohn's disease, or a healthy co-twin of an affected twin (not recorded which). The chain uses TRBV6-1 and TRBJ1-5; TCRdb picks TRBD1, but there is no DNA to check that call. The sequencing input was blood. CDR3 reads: CASSGGGQPQHF.